This T cell receptor (beta chain) was documented in a study of OX40 agonist ivuxolimab in advanced cancers. Trimming stripped 6 bases from V and 7 bases from J, with 12 bases between. The CDR3 covers 13 residues. Germline CDR1 is SGHAT and CDR2 is FQNNGV. Sequencing was performed with immunoSEQ multiplex PCR; in TCRdb, only in-frame clones are kept and a portion is missing. The data show tens of thousands of clones, around nine tenths seen once. The sample was CD4+ or CD8+ T cells sorted from blood, taken in a trial of the OX40 agonist ivuxolimab. This TCR was sampled from an adult with an advanced solid tumor such as melanoma, head and neck, liver or kidney cancer. This sequence joins TRBV11-2 and TRBJ1-4; TRBD1 is a possible D gene (6 bases). CDR3: CASRGGTLEKLFF. As DNA, the CDR3 is TGTGCCAGCAGGGGGGGCACCCTTGAAAAACTGTTTTTT.